This paragraph covers one TCR beta chain sequence. Its antigen is unidentified. The ends were cut back, 4 bases at V and 1 base at J, with 9 bases in the middle. CDR3 length: 14 amino acids. Germline V lookup: CDR1 WSHSY, CDR2 SAAADI. This sample was included in a study of regulatory T cells in long-lasting Graves disease. Findings and caveats of the study: With a few thousand shared public clonotypes, persistent patients exceeded new patients, who shared over 950. Preferential use of TRBV28, TRBJ1-2 and TRBJ2-5 was seen in persistent disease.

iRepertoire HTBI primers and Arm-PCR of CDR3 regions built TCR beta libraries. TCRdb called the multiplex PCR reads again in MiXCR, with one record for every CDR3 protein. Of 500,000 or so distinct CDR3 sequences in the sample, 15% to 20% were seen once. Time point indicated: newly diagnosed GD, antithyroid drugs for less than 3 months. RNA from PBMCs was the source of the TCR library. In addition, the sample was reused for a study of T cells in Graves' hyperthyroidism and ophthalmopathy. In that study: The HTBI set primed first-round TCR CDR3 RT-PCR.

This chain uses TRBV10-2 with TRBJ2-3; D not resolved. The sample consisted of peripheral blood mononuclear cells (PBMCs), taken at new diagnosis, from a patient treated with antithyroid drugs. The clonotype comes from a woman aged 35-65 years with Graves disease. The CDR3 sequence: CASSAATRTDTQYF. The CDR3 bases are TGCGCCAGCAGTGCGGCAACCCGCACAGATACGCAGTATTTT.